This T cell receptor (beta chain) was identified in a study of Ad26.COV2.S vaccination and SARS-CoV-2 variants. Germline CDR1 SGHTA, CDR2 FQGTGA. Germline trimming cut 2 bases from V and 3 bases from J; bases unmatched to any gene: 3. This CDR3 has 15 amino acids. About this clone itself: Its cognate antigen is unknown.

Study-wide findings and caveats: Comparability of non-spike TCR breadth was observed across vaccine and placebo recipients. Post-vaccination spike-specific CD8+ and CD4+ T cell responses reportedly had substantial breadth. Relative to placebo recipients, vaccine recipients exhibited elevated spike-specific TCR breadth. Assessments of TCR breadth and depth may have underestimated the total T cell responses.

The repertoire was sequenced with immunoSEQ multiplex PCR; TCRdb's copy has only in-frame clones and lacks some. This sample carries just over 350,000 clones, 92% of them seen once, and the ten largest clones take roughly 3.9%. Sequencing was performed on peripheral blood, taken after recovery from COVID-19. The TCR originated in a human donor who had recovered from COVID-19. This chain connects TRBV7-3 to TRBJ2-1, with TRBD2 matching 8 bases. CDR3 protein: CASSLPGLGYNEQFF. For the CDR3, the DNA is TGTGCCAGCAGCTTACCGGGACTAGGCTACAATGAGCAGTTCTTC.